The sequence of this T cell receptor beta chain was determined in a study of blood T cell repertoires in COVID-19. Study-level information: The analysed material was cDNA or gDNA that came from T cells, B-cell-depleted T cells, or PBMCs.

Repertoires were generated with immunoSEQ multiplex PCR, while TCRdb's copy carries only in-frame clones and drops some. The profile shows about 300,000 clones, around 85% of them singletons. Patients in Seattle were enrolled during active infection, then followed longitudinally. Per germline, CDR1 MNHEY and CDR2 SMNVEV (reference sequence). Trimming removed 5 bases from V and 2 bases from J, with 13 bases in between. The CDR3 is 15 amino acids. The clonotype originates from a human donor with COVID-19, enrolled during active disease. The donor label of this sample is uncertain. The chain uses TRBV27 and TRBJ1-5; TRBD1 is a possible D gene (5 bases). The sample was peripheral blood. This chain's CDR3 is CASSIGGRGNQPQHF. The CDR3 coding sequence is TGTGCCAGCAGTATCGGGGGTCGCGGCAATCAGCCCCAGCATTTT.